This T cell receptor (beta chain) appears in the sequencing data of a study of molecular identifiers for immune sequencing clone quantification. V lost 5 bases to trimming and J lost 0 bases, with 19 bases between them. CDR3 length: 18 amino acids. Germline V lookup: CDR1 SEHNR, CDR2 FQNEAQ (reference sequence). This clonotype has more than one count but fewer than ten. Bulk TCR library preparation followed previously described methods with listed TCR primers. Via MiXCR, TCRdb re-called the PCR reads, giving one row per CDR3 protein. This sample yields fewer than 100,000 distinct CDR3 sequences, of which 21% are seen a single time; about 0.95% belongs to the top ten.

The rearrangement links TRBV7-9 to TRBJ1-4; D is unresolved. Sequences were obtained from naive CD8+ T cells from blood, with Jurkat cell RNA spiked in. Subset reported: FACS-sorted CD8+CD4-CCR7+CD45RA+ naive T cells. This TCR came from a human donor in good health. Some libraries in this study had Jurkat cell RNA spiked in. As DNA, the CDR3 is TGTGCCAGCAGCCCACTACTATCCGGCTTTGCAACTAATGAAAAACTGTTTTTT. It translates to CASSPLLSGFATNEKLFF.